Following are 10 T cell receptor beta chains from one sample sequenced in a study of cytomegalovirus exposure and HLA in healthy donors. A multiplex PCR was run with 60 Vbeta primers and 13 Jbeta primers. Clones were read by immunoSEQ multiplex PCR, and TCRdb kept only the in-frame ones, dropping some. Its table records tens of thousands of clones. What was sequenced was PBMCs. All receptors come from a woman younger than 45 in good health and CMV-seronegative.

This chain links TRBV5-1 with TRBJ2-5, with 9 nucleotides matching TRBD1. The CDR3 has 15 amino acids. Trimming at V came to 3 bases and at J to 2 bases, leaving 5 bases not matched to a gene. Germline V gene lookup returns CDR1 SGHRS and CDR2 YFSETQ. The DNA for the CDR3 is TGCGCCAGCAGCTCCGGGACAGGGATTCAAGAGACCCAGTACTTC. Its translation: CASSSGTGIQETQYF.

V is TRBV29-1 and J is TRBJ2-5; D unresolved. Germline lookup yields CDR1 SQVTM and CDR2 ANQGSEA. Trimming shortened V by 7 bases and J by 5 bases, and 11 bases separated the two germline ends. The CDR3 runs 11 residues. The DNA of the CDR3 is TGCAGCGCCCCATACGGGGAGACCCAGTACTTC. Its translation: CSAPYGETQYF.

The chain carries TRBV5-6 and TRBJ2-1; no reliable D call. Germline lookup yields CDR1 SGHDT and CDR2 YYEEEE. The CDR3 sequence is 13 residues long. Trimming took 4 bases from V and 6 from J, leaving 11 bases between them. This chain's CDR3 is CASSLRVSNEQFF. The DNA of the CDR3 is TGTGCCAGCAGCCTCCGGGTGTCCAATGAGCAGTTCTTC.

The chain recombines TRBV7-6 with TRBJ2-7; 7 nucleotides agree with TRBD1. This CDR3 has 13 residues. Per germline, CDR1 SGHVS and CDR2 FNYEAQ. V shed 2 bases, J shed 5 bases, and the junction held 3 bases outside the gene matches. The CDR3 DNA reads as TGTGCCAGCAGCTTACGACAGGGCCACGAGCAGTACTTC. This sequence encodes CASSLRQGHEQYF.

This chain uses TRBV11-1 with TRBJ2-5; 8 positions match TRBD1. This CDR3 has 13 residues. Germline assignment: CDR1 SGHAT and CDR2 FQDESV (reference sequence). V gave up 7 bases and J gave up 5 bases; unmatched junction bases: 6. The CDR3 here is CASTGGLGETQYF. CDR3 nucleotides: TGTGCCAGCACAGGGGGCTTGGGGGAGACCCAGTACTTC.

V is TRBV7-2 and J is TRBJ1-2; 9 bases line up with TRBD1. Germline assignment: CDR1 SGHTA and CDR2 FQGNSA. There are 15 residues in the CDR3. With 5 bases clipped from V and 2 bases from J, the junction kept 6 bases outside the gene matches. CDR3 residues: CASSHGQGLNYGYTF. The CDR3 nucleotides are TGTGCCAGCAGCCACGGACAGGGGCTCAACTATGGCTACACCTTC.

The chain recombines TRBV28 with TRBJ2-7; TRBD2 is a possible D gene (5 bases). The germline V gene encodes CDR1 MDHEN and CDR2 SYDVKM. The CDR3 consists of 12 residues. V was clipped by 2 bases and J by 5 bases, with 7 bases between them. The chain's CDR3 is CASSLPGNEQYF. The CDR3, as DNA: TGTGCCAGCAGTTTACCCGGGAACGAGCAGTACTTC. Complete variable domain (other parts from reference TRBV28 and TRBJ2-7): DVKVTQSSRYLVKRTGEKVFLECVQDMDHENMFWYRQDPGLGLRLIYFSYDVKMKEKGDIPEGYSVSREKKERFSLILESASTNQTSMYLCASSLPGNEQYFGPGTRLTVT.

The chain has TRBV18 and TRBJ2-3, with TRBD1 matching over 7 bases. The CDR3 consists of 15 residues. V shed 5 bases and J 2 bases; nucleotides not matched to a gene: 7. Germline assignment: CDR1 KGHSH and CDR2 LQKENI. As DNA, the CDR3 is TGTGCCAGCTCATTCCGACAGGGCAACACAGATACGCAGTATTTT. Encoded protein: CASSFRQGNTDTQYF.

DNA of the CDR3: TGTGCCAGTAGTACGGGGACAGTTAGCGCCTACGAGCAGTACTTC. Its translation: CASSTGTVSAYEQYF. The rearrangement uses TRBV19 and TRBJ2-7; 7 positions agree with TRBD1. CDR1 LNHDA and CDR2 SQIVND come from the germline V gene (reference sequence). This CDR3 has 15 amino acids. V dropped 4 bases and J dropped 2; count of bases not matched to a gene: 8. Using reference TRBV19 and TRBJ2-7 for the parts outside the CDR3, the full variable domain is DGGITQSPKYLFRKEGQNVTLSCEQNLNHDAMYWYRQDPGQGLRLIYYSQIVNDFQKGDIAEGYSVSREKKESFPLTVTSAQKNPTAFYLCASSTGTVSAYEQYFGPGTRLTVT.

V and J are TRBV6-5 and TRBJ2-7, with 11 bases lining up with TRBD1. Trimming took 4 bases from V and 4 from J; bases not matched to a gene: 6. The CDR3 extends over 15 amino acids. Germline CDR1 is MNHEY and CDR2 is SVGAGI. CDR3 amino acids: CASSLQGQGAYEQYF. CDR3 in DNA: TGTGCCAGCAGTTTACAAGGACAGGGGGCGTACGAGCAGTACTTC.